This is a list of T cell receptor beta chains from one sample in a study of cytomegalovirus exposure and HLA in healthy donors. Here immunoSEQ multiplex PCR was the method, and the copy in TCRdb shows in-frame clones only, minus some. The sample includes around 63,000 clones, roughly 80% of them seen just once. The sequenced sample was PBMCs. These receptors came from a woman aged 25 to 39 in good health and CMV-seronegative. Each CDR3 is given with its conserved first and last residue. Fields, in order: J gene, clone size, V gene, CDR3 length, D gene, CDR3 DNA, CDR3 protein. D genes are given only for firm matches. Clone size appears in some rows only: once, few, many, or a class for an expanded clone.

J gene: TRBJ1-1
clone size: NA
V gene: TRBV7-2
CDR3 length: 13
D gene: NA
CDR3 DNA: TGTGCCAGCAGCTTAATAGGGGGTGGTTGGGCTTTCTTT
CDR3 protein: CASSLIGGGWAFF

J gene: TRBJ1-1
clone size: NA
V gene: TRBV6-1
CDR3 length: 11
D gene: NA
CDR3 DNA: TGTGCCATATGGACTGCTGCTGGGGCTTTCTTT
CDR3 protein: CAIWTAAGAFF

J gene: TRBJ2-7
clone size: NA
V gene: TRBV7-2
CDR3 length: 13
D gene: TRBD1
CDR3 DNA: TGTGCCAGCAGCTCGGACAGGGGTGGCGAGCAGTACTTC
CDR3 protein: CASSSDRGGEQYF

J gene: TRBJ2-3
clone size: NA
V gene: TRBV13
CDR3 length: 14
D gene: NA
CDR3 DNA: TGTGCCAGCAGCTTCCGGCGACACACAGATACGCAGTATTTT
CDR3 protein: CASSFRRHTDTQYF

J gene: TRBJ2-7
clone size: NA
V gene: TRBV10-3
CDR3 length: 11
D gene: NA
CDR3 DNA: TGTGCCACGACAGGCTCCTACGAGCAGTACTTC
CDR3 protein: CATTGSYEQYF

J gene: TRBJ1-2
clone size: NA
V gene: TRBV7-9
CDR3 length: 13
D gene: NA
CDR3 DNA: TGTGCCAGCAGCTTGGACAGTTTTTATGGCTACACCTTC
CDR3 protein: CASSLDSFYGYTF

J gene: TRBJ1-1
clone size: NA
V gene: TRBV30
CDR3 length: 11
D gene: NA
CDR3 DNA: TGTGCCTGGATCGGGAGCACTGAAGCTTTCTTT
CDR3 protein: CAWIGSTEAFF

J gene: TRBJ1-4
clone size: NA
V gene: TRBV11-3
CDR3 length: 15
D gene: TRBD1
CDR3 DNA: TGTGCCAGCAGCTTATTGGGACAGGGGACGGAAAAACTGTTTTTT
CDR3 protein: CASSLLGQGTEKLFF

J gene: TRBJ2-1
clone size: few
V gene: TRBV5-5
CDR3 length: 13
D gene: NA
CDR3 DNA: TGTGCCAGCAGCTCCCTTCCAGAGGGCGAGCAGTTCTTC
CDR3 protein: CASSSLPEGEQFF

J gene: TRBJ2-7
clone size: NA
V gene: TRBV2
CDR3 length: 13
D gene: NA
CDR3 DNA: TGTGCCAGCAGTGTCGACGGGGTCGGGGAGCAGTACTTC
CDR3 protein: CASSVDGVGEQYF